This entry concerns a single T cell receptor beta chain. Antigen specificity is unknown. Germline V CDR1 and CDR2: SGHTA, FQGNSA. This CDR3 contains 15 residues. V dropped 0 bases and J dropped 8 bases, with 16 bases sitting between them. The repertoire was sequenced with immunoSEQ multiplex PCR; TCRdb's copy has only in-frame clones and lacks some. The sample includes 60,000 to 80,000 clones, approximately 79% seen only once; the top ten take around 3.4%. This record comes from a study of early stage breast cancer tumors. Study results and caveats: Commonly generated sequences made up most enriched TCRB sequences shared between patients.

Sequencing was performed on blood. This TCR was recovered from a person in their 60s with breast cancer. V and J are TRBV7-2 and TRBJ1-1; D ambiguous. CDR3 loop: CASSLAKSISGEAFF. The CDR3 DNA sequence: TGTGCCAGCAGCTTAGCAAAGAGCATATCGGGAGAAGCTTTCTTT.